Sequencing of this TCR beta chain was carried out in a study of a mutant IDH1 vaccine in newly diagnosed glioma. Turning to the study itself: Eight vaccinations went to patients in weeks 1, 3, 5, 7, 11, 15, 19, 23. Prior therapy was radiotherapy, temozolomide, or both; most received both. The treated population exhibited a male proportion of about 60%, a female proportion of roughly 38%, and a mean age of 40.4 years.

The CDR3 has 13 amino acids. Trimming stripped 5 bases from V and 12 bases from J, with 16 bases between. Germline CDR1 reads PRHDT; CDR2 reads FYEKMQ (reference sequence). In the case of this clone: The antigen remains unidentified.

Here immunoSEQ multiplex PCR was the method, and the copy in TCRdb shows in-frame clones only, minus some. The top ten clones hold 0.7% to 0.95% of a sample with around 80,000 clones, around 85% of them seen once. As to time point: week 23, last vaccination. With topical imiquimod, each dose of the vaccine consisted of 300 ug of mutant IDH1 20-mer peptide. Newly diagnosed WHO grade 3 or 4 IDH1-mutant, ATRX-lost astrocytomas were identified in the donors. The material was PBMCs, obtained from a glioma patient whose treatment included an IDH1 peptide vaccine. This chain links TRBV13 with TRBJ1-4, with unresolved D. This clonotype originated in a woman in her 50s with glioma. The CDR3 sequence: CASSPGPNGELFF. The CDR3 coding sequence is TGTGCCAGCAGCCCAGGACCAAACGGGGAACTGTTTTTT.